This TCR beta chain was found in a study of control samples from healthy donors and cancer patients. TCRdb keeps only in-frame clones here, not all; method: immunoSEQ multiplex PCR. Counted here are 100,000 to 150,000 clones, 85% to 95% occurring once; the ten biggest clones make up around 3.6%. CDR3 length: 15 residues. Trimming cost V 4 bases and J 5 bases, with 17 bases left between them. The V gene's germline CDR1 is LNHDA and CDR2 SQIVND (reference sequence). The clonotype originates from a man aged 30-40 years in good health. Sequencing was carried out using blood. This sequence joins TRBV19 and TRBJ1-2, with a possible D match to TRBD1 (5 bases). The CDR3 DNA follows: TGTGCCAGTAGTACCCCCCAGGGAGGTTTTTATGGCTACACCTTC. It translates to CASSTPQGGFYGYTF.